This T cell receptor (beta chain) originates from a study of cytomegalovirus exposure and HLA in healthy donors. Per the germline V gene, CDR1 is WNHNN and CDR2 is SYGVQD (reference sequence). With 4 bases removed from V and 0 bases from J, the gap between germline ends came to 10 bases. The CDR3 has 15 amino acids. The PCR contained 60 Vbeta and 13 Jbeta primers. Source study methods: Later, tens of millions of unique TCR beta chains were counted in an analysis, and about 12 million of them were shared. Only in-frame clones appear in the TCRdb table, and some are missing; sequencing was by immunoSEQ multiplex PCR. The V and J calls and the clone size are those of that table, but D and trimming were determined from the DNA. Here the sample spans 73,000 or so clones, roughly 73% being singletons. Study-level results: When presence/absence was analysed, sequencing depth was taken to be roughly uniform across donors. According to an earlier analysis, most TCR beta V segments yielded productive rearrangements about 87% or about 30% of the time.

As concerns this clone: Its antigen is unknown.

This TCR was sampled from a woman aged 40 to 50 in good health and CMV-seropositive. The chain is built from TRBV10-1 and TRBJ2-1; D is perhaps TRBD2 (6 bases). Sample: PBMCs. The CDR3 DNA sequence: TGCGCCAGCAGTGCCCGCGGGGTCTCCTACAATGAGCAGTTCTTC. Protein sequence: CASSARGVSYNEQFF.